Below, 30 T cell receptor beta chains from the same sample are listed, as sequenced in a study of a mutant IDH1 vaccine in newly diagnosed glioma. As for time point: week 11, during vaccination. Vaccinated patients received 300 ug of mutant IDH1 20-mer peptide per dose, with topical imiquimod. Antigen specificity for these receptors is unknown. The data were produced by immunoSEQ multiplex PCR, yet TCRdb's version contains in-frame clones alone and is incomplete. The sample comprises about 36,000 clones, 75% to 90% of which are singletons, and roughly 15% rests with the top ten. The specimen comprised peripheral blood mononuclear cells (PBMCs), sampled from a glioma patient whose treatment included an IDH1 peptide vaccine. All receptors come from a woman aged 30 to 39 with glioma. Some clones in this sample may be carry-over from other donors' samples.

CDR3 sequence reads: CASSPDSFSGNTIYF. As DNA, the CDR3 is TGTGCCAGCAGCCCGGACAGTTTCTCTGGAAACACCATATATTTT. The rearrangement uses TRBV4-2 and TRBJ1-3; TRBD1 is a possible D gene (6 bases). The CDR3 has 15 amino acids. Germline assignment: CDR1 LGHNA and CDR2 YNFKEQ. Between the trimmed V and J ends, which lost 4 bases and 0 bases, there was a span of 10 bases.

The V call is TRBV19, the J call TRBJ2-7; no firm D call. V was shortened by 6 bases and J by 0 bases, with 9 bases between the two germline ends. The germline gives CDR1 LNHDA, CDR2 SQIVND (reference sequence). The CDR3 length is 13 residues. The CDR3 nucleotides are TGTGCCAGTAGCTCGGGCAGCTCCTACGAGCAGTACTTC. Translating it yields CASSSGSSYEQYF. The full variable domain, in which reference TRBV19 and TRBJ2-7 provide the parts outside the CDR3, is DGGITQSPKYLFRKEGQNVTLSCEQNLNHDAMYWYRQDPGQGLRLIYYSQIVNDFQKGDIAEGYSVSREKKESFPLTVTSAQKNPTAFYLCASSSGSSYEQYFGPGTRLTVT.

A few counts support this clone. The CDR3 DNA reads as TGTGCCAGCAGTCCAGGGTTTCGGGAAAAACTGTTTTTT. Amino acids: CASSPGFREKLFF. The V and J genes are TRBV6-1 and TRBJ1-4, with D possibly TRBD1 on 5 matching bases. Per the germline V gene, CDR1 is MNHNS and CDR2 is SASEGT. The CDR3 has 13 residues. Trimming removed 5 bases from V and 8 bases from J, with 12 bases in between.

This clone was counted only a few times. The chain recombines TRBV5-1 with TRBJ1-2, with D possibly being TRBD1 (5 bases). From germline, CDR1 is SGHRS and CDR2 YFSETQ. V was cut by 0 bases and J by 3 bases, with 9 bases left in between. CDR3 length: 14 amino acids. CDR3 nucleotide sequence: TGCGCCAGCAGCTTGGCCGGGGGGGACTATGGCTACACCTTC. Encoded protein: CASSLAGGDYGYTF.

The rearrangement links TRBV14 to TRBJ2-5; 11 nucleotides match TRBD1. J lost 7 bases, V lost 3 bases, and 1 base had no gene match. The germline gives CDR1 SGHDN, CDR2 FVKESK. This CDR3 region has 13 residues. The CDR3 DNA sequence: TGTGCCAGCAGCCACGGGACAGGGGGGACCCAGTACTTC. Its protein product is CASSHGTGGTQYF.

The chain joins TRBV5-1 to TRBJ2-3, with 7 nucleotides matching TRBD1. Germline V gene lookup returns CDR1 SGHRS and CDR2 YFSETQ. The CDR3 totals 16 residues. The trim removed 1 base at V and 2 bases at J, leaving 7 bases unmatched. In nucleotides, the CDR3 is TGCGCCAGCAGCTTGCAGACAGGGTCTCCCACAGATACGCAGTATTTT. Amino acids: CASSLQTGSPTDTQYF.

The J gene is TRBJ1-2, the V gene TRBV27; 11 bases are shared with TRBD1. Germline CDR1 and CDR2: MNHEY and SMNVEV (reference sequence). With 5 bases clipped from V and 8 bases from J, the junction kept 10 bases outside the gene matches. This CDR3 comprises 15 residues. CDR3 coding DNA: TGTGCCAGCAGTCTGACGGGACAGGGGGTGGACGGCTACACCTTC. Translation gives CASSLTGQGVDGYTF.

A remark on this clone: At one end the junction does not follow the germline gene, possibly because of a read error. The genes are TRBV4-2 and TRBJ2-1; no reliable D call. Germline CDR1 and CDR2: LGHNA and YNFKEQ. The CDR3 spans 14 residues. CDR3 amino acids: CASSQPTESPRRLF. The CDR3 DNA reads TGTGCCAGCAGCCAGCCTACCGAGAGTCCGAGAAGACTCTTC.

This chain links TRBV30 with TRBJ2-5, with TRBD1 identical over 9 bases. Matching the DNA end better, TRBJ2-7 makes the J call doubtful. Germline V gives CDR1 GTSNPN, CDR2 SVGIG (reference sequence). The CDR3 loop spans 14 amino acids. CDR3 nucleotides: TGTGCCTGGCGCAGGACAGGGGTCTCCTACGAGCAGTACTTC. Translating gives CAWRRTGVSYEQYF.

The chain has TRBV6-5 and TRBJ1-2; D is unclear. The ends were cut back, 5 bases at V and 4 bases at J, with 14 bases in the middle. The CDR3 extends over 14 amino acids. Germline V gene lookup returns CDR1 MNHEY and CDR2 SVGAGI. The CDR3 DNA reads TGTGCCAGCAGTACCACGTCGCGCGGCTATGGCTACACCTTC. Translation gives CASSTTSRGYGYTF.

This clone was detected only once. J is TRBJ2-7 and V is TRBV5-4; perhaps TRBD1 as D (6 bases). Looked up from germline, CDR1 is SGHNT and CDR2 is YYREEE (reference sequence). The CDR3 loop spans 11 amino acids. Trimming pared 4 bases from V and 7 bases from J, leaving 9 bases between. The CDR3 coding sequence is TGTGCCAGCAGCCACCAGGGGGAGCAGTACTTC. It yields the protein CASSHQGEQYF.

V is TRBV25-1 and J is TRBJ2-3, with 13 bases that match TRBD2. V trimming: 7 bases; J trimming: 0 bases; junction bases outside the gene matches: 10. The CDR3 consists of 18 residues. Germline V gene lookup returns CDR1 MGHDK and CDR2 SYGVNS. CDR3 nucleotide sequence: TGTGCCAGCATCTCCGGGACTAGCGGGACATATAGCACAGATACGCAGTATTTT. Amino acid sequence: CASISGTSGTYSTDTQYF.

The chain recombines TRBV14 with TRBJ2-1; D unresolved. The CDR3 contains 13 residues. The germline V gene encodes CDR1 SGHDN and CDR2 FVKESK. Trimming took 1 base from V and 6 from J, leaving 7 bases between them. CDR3 amino acids: CASSQGVLNEQFF. For the CDR3, the DNA is TGTGCCAGCAGCCAAGGAGTGCTCAATGAGCAGTTCTTC.

The rearrangement joins TRBV19 to TRBJ1-5, with D maybe TRBD1 (5 bases). Trimming pared 8 bases from V and 0 bases from J, leaving 11 bases between. This CDR3 comprises 14 residues. Germline CDR1 reads LNHDA; CDR2 reads SQIVND (reference sequence). CDR3: CASGPGVSNQPQHF. CDR3 sequence (DNA): TGTGCCAGTGGGCCGGGGGTTAGCAATCAGCCCCAGCATTTT.

This clone was detected a few times. The rearrangement uses TRBV4-1 and TRBJ1-1; possibly TRBD1 for D (6 bases). Germline CDR1 reads MGHRA; CDR2 reads YSYEKL. There are 15 residues in the CDR3. The V gene lost 3 bases and the J gene lost 1 base, with 12 bases spanning the gap. CDR3 in amino acids: CASSHPGTRNTEAFF. CDR3 in DNA: TGCGCCAGCAGCCACCCCGGGACACGGAACACTGAAGCTTTCTTT.

V is TRBV28 and J is TRBJ1-1; 9 bases align to TRBD1. The V gene's germline CDR1 is MDHEN and CDR2 SYDVKM. Unmatched junction bases numbered 4, after V lost 4 bases and J lost 1 base. CDR3 length: 15 residues. The CDR3: CASSSGQGRNTEAFF. In DNA, the CDR3 is TGTGCCAGCAGTTCGGGACAGGGACGGAACACTGAAGCTTTCTTT.

The chain has TRBV6-1 and TRBJ1-2; D perhaps matches TRBD1 (5 bases). Trimming took 7 bases from V and 6 from J, leaving 6 bases between them. The CDR3 contains 10 residues. Germline assignment: CDR1 MNHNS and CDR2 SASEGT. In DNA form, the CDR3 reads TGTGCCAGCAAAGGGGATGGCTACACCTTC. Translating gives CASKGDGYTF.

The CDR3 sequence is CASSLLRGTEAFF. CDR3 DNA sequence: TGTGCCAGCAGCCTCCTCCGGGGAACTGAAGCTTTCTTT. The V gene is TRBV7-9, the J gene TRBJ1-1; D not certain. The CDR3 covers 13 residues. Trimming removed 5 bases from V and 5 bases from J, with 12 bases in between. Germline assignment: CDR1 SEHNR and CDR2 FQNEAQ (reference sequence).

V usage is TRBV7-9 and J usage is TRBJ2-1; the D call may be TRBD1 or TRBD2 (6 bases each). Trimming left V 1 base short and J 6 bases short, with 16 bases between. Germline CDR1 SEHNR, CDR2 FQNEAQ (reference sequence). CDR3 length: 16 amino acids. CDR3: CASSLVGGSSSNEQFF. CDR3 nucleotide sequence: TGTGCCAGCAGCTTAGTAGGGGGGAGCTCCAGCAATGAGCAGTTCTTC.

In this sample, this clone turned up a few times. J is TRBJ1-3 and V is TRBV5-1; tentative D call: TRBD1 (5 bases). V lost 3 bases to trimming and J lost 6 bases, with 16 bases between them. This CDR3 contains 15 residues. Per germline, CDR1 SGHRS and CDR2 YFSETQ. CDR3 in DNA: TGCGCCAGCAGCTCTAGGCAGGGATCCGAAAACACCATATATTTT. This codes for CASSSRQGSENTIYF. Full variable domain (remainder filled in from reference TRBV5-1 and TRBJ1-3): KAGVTQTPRYLIKTRGQQVTLSCSPISGHRSVSWYQQTPGQGLQFLFEYFSETQRNKGNFPGRFSGRQFSNSRSEMNVSTLELGDSALYLCASSSRQGSENTIYFGEGSWLTVV.

The chain combines TRBV28 with TRBJ1-2, with 7 bases lining up with TRBD1. The CDR3 covers 13 residues. The V gene end was trimmed by 6 bases and the J gene end by 4 bases; junction bases not matched to a gene: 5. Germline CDR1 and CDR2: MDHEN and SYDVKM. The CDR3 loop reads CASRLDRAYGYTF. The CDR3 DNA reads as TGTGCCAGCAGACTCGACAGGGCCTATGGCTACACCTTC.

This chain links TRBV7-2 with TRBJ2-7, with D tentatively TRBD2 (6 bases). The CDR3 contains 14 residues. Germline-derived CDR1 and CDR2 are SGHTA and FQGNSA. V was clipped by 1 base and J by 2 bases, with 9 bases between them. The CDR3 DNA is TGTGCCAGCAGCTTAGGCTCTAGCGCCTACGAGCAGTACTTC. Amino acids: CASSLGSSAYEQYF. The variable domain in full, with the rest retrieved from reference TRBV7-2 and TRBJ2-7, is GAGVSQSPSNKVTEKGKDVELRCDPISGHTALYWYRQSLGQGLEFLIYFQGNSAPDKSGLPSDRFSAERTGGSVSTLTIQRTQQEDSAVYLCASSLGSSAYEQYFGPGTRLTVT.

The CDR3 here is CASSYYRNTGELFF. The CDR3 region has the DNA TGTGCCAGCAGCTATTACAGAAACACCGGGGAGCTGTTTTTT. V gene TRBV5-6 combines with J gene TRBJ2-2; D gene uncertain. CDR1 and CDR2 from the germline V gene are SGHDT and YYEEEE. The CDR3 has 14 amino acids. Deletions cut 3 bases from V and 2 bases from J, with 8 bases between.

This sequence joins TRBV19 and TRBJ2-6; no definite D call. The CDR3 has 14 amino acids. Trimming removed 3 bases at V and 1 base at J, with 4 bases between. Germline assignment: CDR1 LNHDA and CDR2 SQIVND (reference sequence). DNA for the CDR3: TGTGCCAGTAGTATTAGGTCTGGGGCCAACGTCCTGACTTTC. Amino acids: CASSIRSGANVLTF.

This chain links TRBV2 with TRBJ2-6, with D possibly matching TRBD1 (6 bases). The CDR3 loop spans 13 amino acids. V lost 10 bases, J lost 1 base, and 8 bases lay in between. The germline V gene encodes CDR1 SNHLY and CDR2 FYNNEI. For the CDR3, the DNA is TGTGCCACCCAGGGGTCTGGGGCCAACGTCCTGACTTTC. Its protein product is CATQGSGANVLTF.

This clone was seen only once. The chain couples TRBV30 to TRBJ1-2, with D maybe TRBD1 (6 bases). CDR1 is GTSNPN, CDR2 SVGIG, per germline (reference sequence). The CDR3 is 14 amino acids. Trimming left V 4 bases short and J 8 bases short, with 20 bases between. CDR3 coding DNA: TGTGCCTGGACCCTCCTCTCTAGGACAGAGGGCTACACCTTC. As protein: CAWTLLSRTEGYTF. The full variable domain, in which reference TRBV30 and TRBJ1-2 provide the parts outside the CDR3, is SQTIHQWPATLVQPVGSPLSLECTVEGTSNPNLYWYRQAAGRGLQLLFYSVGIGQISSEVPQNLSASRPQDRQFILSSKKLLLSDSGFYLCAWTLLSRTEGYTFGSGTRLTVV.

The CDR3 region is CATRDSGNTIYF. The CDR3 DNA reads as TGTGCCACCCGGGACTCTGGAAACACCATATATTTT. The V call is TRBV7-9, the J call TRBJ1-3; D unresolved. The CDR3 covers 12 residues. The V gene lost 10 bases and the J gene lost 0 bases, with 7 bases spanning the gap. Germline-derived CDR1 and CDR2 are SEHNR and FQNEAQ (reference sequence).

V and J are TRBV6-5 and TRBJ1-1, with D perhaps TRBD1 (6 bases). CDR1 is MNHEY and CDR2 is SVGAGI in the germline V gene. The V gene lost 0 bases and the J gene lost 5 bases, with 13 bases spanning the gap. The CDR3 is 15 residues long. The CDR3 loop reads CASSYSQGMWTEAFF. CDR3 DNA sequence: TGTGCCAGCAGTTACTCGCAGGGGATGTGGACTGAAGCTTTCTTT.

The V and J genes are TRBV5-1 and TRBJ1-1; 7 bases match TRBD1. CDR1 is SGHRS and CDR2 is YFSETQ in the germline V gene. The CDR3 consists of 15 residues. V lost 0 bases to trimming and J lost 6 bases; unmatched junction nucleotides: 8. The chain's CDR3 is CASSLDSGGRPEAFF. CDR3 DNA: TGCGCCAGCAGCTTGGACTCAGGGGGTCGACCTGAAGCTTTCTTT.

The CDR3: CASSLAAGFEAFF. CDR3 DNA: TGTGCCAGCAGCTTAGCGGCAGGCTTTGAAGCTTTCTTT. The rearrangement uses TRBV11-2 and TRBJ1-1; D unclear. V shed 1 base and J shed 7 bases, with 10 bases lying between them. The CDR3 is 13 residues long. Germline CDR1 reads SGHAT; CDR2 reads FQNNGV.